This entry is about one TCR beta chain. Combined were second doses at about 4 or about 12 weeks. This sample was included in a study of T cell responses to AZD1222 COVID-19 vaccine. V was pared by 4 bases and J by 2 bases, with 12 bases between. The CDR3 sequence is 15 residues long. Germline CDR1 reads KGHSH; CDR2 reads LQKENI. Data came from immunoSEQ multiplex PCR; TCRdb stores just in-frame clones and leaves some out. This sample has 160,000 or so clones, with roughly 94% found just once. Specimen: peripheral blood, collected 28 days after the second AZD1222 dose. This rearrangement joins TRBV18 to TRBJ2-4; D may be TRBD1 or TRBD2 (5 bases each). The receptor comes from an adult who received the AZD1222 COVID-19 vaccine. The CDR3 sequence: CASSQGTGTKNIQYF. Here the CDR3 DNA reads TGTGCCAGCTCACAGGGGACGGGAACCAAAAACATTCAGTACTTC.